This passage covers 21 T cell receptor beta chains from one sample sequenced in a study of T cell repertoires in cytomegalovirus infection. TCRdb fed the reads into MiXCR, producing one record per CDR3 protein. The table lists around 800,000 distinct CDR3 sequences, about 31% of them singletons. These TCRs' antigens remain unknown. This specimen consisted of cultured CD8+ T cells from PBMCs, obtained from culture after CMV antigen stimulation. Receptor source: a human donor in good health (CMV status not recorded). Some clones in this sample may be carry-over from other donors' samples.

This clonotype was counted a few times. This chain joins TRBV29-1 and TRBJ2-1; 7 bases line up with TRBD1. CDR1 SQVTM and CDR2 ANQGSEA come from the germline V gene. The CDR3 contains 11 residues. Germline trimming cut 5 bases from V and 7 bases from J; bases unmatched to any gene: 2. This CDR3 is CSVPQGNEQFF. The CDR3 nucleotides read TGCAGCGTTCCACAGGGGAATGAGCAGTTCTTC.

The gene calls are TRBV10-3 and TRBJ1-4, with TRBD1 as a possible D gene (6 bases). The germline V gene has CDR1 ENHRY and CDR2 SYGVKD. V gave up 2 bases and J gave up 3 bases, with 7 bases separating them. This CDR3 is built from 14 residues. In nucleotides, the CDR3 is TGTGCCATCAGTGAGGACAGGTCTAATGAAAAACTGTTTTTT. It yields the protein CAISEDRSNEKLFF.

The chain uses TRBV18 and TRBJ1-5; 7 nucleotides agree with TRBD1. The CDR3 contains 15 residues. Germline V lookup: CDR1 KGHSH, CDR2 LQKENI. V was pared by 2 bases and J by 5 bases, with 6 bases of the junction left unmatched. The CDR3 bases are TGTGCCAGCTCACCAAGACAGGGCCCCCATCAGCCCCAGCATTTT. It translates to CASSPRQGPHQPQHF.

This clonotype was detected a few times. The chain carries TRBV2 and TRBJ1-6, with unresolved D. This CDR3 is built from 15 residues. CDR1 and CDR2 from the germline V gene are SNHLY and FYNNEI. V was cut by 1 base and J by 3 bases, with 7 bases left in between. The CDR3 coding sequence is TGTGCCAGCAGTGAAGACAGAATCTATAATTCACCCCTCCACTTT. As protein: CASSEDRIYNSPLHF.

This chain links TRBV6-2 or TRBV6-3 with TRBJ1-2; D is uncertain. Trimming cost V 1 base and J 0 bases, with 6 bases left between them. The CDR3 totals 14 residues. Germline CDR1 is MNHEY and CDR2 is SVGEGT. The DNA for the CDR3 is TGTGCCAGCAGTTACTTTACTACTAACTATGGCTACACCTTC. Translated: CASSYFTTNYGYTF.

The chain is built from TRBV7-8 and TRBJ2-5; a possible D gene is TRBD1 (6 bases). Germline assignment: CDR1 SGHVS and CDR2 FQNEAQ. V gave up 5 bases and J gave up 2 bases, with 12 bases separating them. CDR3 length: 14 amino acids. The DNA for the CDR3 is TGTGCCAGCAGCGGCCGGGACACACAAGAGACCCAGTACTTC. It specifies CASSGRDTQETQYF.

This clonotype was seen many times. The V and J genes are TRBV7-9 and TRBJ2-4, with TRBD2 identical over 10 bases. The CDR3 sequence is 16 residues long. V shed 4 bases, J shed 2 bases, and the junction held 5 bases outside the gene matches. The germline gives CDR1 SEHNR, CDR2 FQNEAQ (reference sequence). The CDR3 bases are TGTGCCAGCAGCTCAGGACTAGCGGAGTCCAAAAACATTCAGTACTTC. It is translated as CASSSGLAESKNIQYF.

Points on this clonotype: A read error may explain this, as a much larger clone is one base away. The CDR3 does not close with the conserved phenylalanine or tryptophan, likely indicating a read error. The V call is TRBV7-6, the J call TRBJ2-1; 7 positions agree with TRBD2. CDR1 and CDR2 (germline): SGHVS, FNYEAQ. After removal of 2 bases from V and 10 bases from J, the junction contained 14 bases not matched to a gene. CDR3 length: 16 amino acids. The CDR3 DNA sequence: TGTGCCAGCAGCTTATTCGCGGGGGAGAAGGAACAAGAGCAGTTCTCC. Amino acid sequence: CASSLFAGEKEQEQFS.

The chain combines TRBV4-1 with TRBJ2-1, with 9 bases fitting TRBD2. Per the germline V gene, CDR1 is MGHRA and CDR2 is YSYEKL. This CDR3 is 16 amino acids long. The junction had 5 bases not matched to a gene; V was cut back by 1 base and J by 4 bases. CDR3 nucleotide sequence: TGCGCCAGCAGCCAAGTACCTAGCGGGGTATACAATGAGCAGTTCTTC. This encodes CASSQVPSGVYNEQFF.

This clonotype was seen only a few times. J is TRBJ2-2 and V is TRBV3-1; D is ambiguous. CDR1 and CDR2 (germline): LGHDT, YNNKEL (reference sequence). V lost 4 bases, J lost 3 bases, and 6 bases lay in between. CDR3 size: 13 residues. The CDR3 coding sequence is TGTGCCAGCAGCCCCCCGGACACCGGGGAGCTGTTTTTT. Protein product: CASSPPDTGELFF.

The chain couples TRBV29-1 to TRBJ2-1; 9 bases align to TRBD2. This CDR3 has 14 amino acids. Trimming cost V 6 bases and J 9 bases; bases outside gene matches: 12. The germline V gene has CDR1 SQVTM and CDR2 ANQGSEA. The CDR3 DNA is TGCAGCGTCGCCTCCGGCGGGGGGGCCATTGAGCAGTTCTTC. Its protein is CSVASGGGAIEQFF.

This clonotype occurred a few times. The rearrangement links TRBV5-1 to TRBJ2-1, with D uncertain. The CDR3 length is 16 residues. Trimming cost V 0 bases and J 0 bases, with 10 bases left between them. The germline CDR1 and CDR2 sequences are SGHRS and YFSETQ. DNA of the CDR3: TGCGCCAGCAGCTTGGCCGGAGAGAGCTCCTACAATGAGCAGTTCTTC. Its translation: CASSLAGESSYNEQFF.

There are many counts of this clonotype. The chain has TRBV10-1 and TRBJ1-1, with no clear D. Germline V lookup: CDR1 WNHNN, CDR2 SYGVQD (reference sequence). CDR3 length: 13 amino acids. The germline V and J ends were trimmed by 4 bases and 10 bases, with 16 bases remaining between them. The CDR3 nucleotides read TGCGCCAGCAGTGCCTCCCGGACGACCGGAGCTTTCTTT. Residues: CASSASRTTGAFF.

This clonotype has more than one count but fewer than ten. CDR3 DNA: TGTGCCAGCAGTTACGGGCGGGGGGCCAATCAGCCCCAGCATTTT. Translating it yields CASSYGRGANQPQHF. This sequence joins TRBV6-5 and TRBJ1-5; tentatively, D is TRBD1 (6 bases). With 2 bases removed from V and 3 bases from J, the gap between germline ends came to 11 bases. The CDR3 length is 15 residues. Germline assignment: CDR1 MNHEY and CDR2 SVGAGI.

This clonotype was observed a handful of times. The chain links TRBV27 to TRBJ1-2; TRBD1 agrees at 7 bases. Germline-derived CDR1 and CDR2 are MNHEY and SMNVEV (reference sequence). V gave up 0 bases and J gave up 6 bases; unmatched junction bases: 13. The CDR3 runs 17 residues. CDR3 in amino acids: CASSLSRWQTGKNGYTF. The CDR3 nucleotides are TGTGCCAGCAGTTTATCTAGGTGGCAGACAGGGAAAAATGGCTACACCTTC.

The chain couples TRBV7-2 to TRBJ2-5; D is ambiguous. The V gene's germline CDR1 is SGHTA and CDR2 FQGNSA. V was trimmed by 3 bases and J by 4 bases, leaving 15 bases between them. This CDR3 contains 15 residues. The chain's CDR3 is CASSLVFRSAETQYF. For the CDR3, the DNA is TGTGCCAGCAGCTTGGTCTTTAGGAGCGCAGAGACCCAGTACTTC.

The V and J genes are TRBV7-9 and TRBJ2-3; 9 bases agree with TRBD2. The CDR3 extends over 17 amino acids. Germline CDR1 reads SEHNR; CDR2 reads FQNEAQ (reference sequence). V lost 1 base, J lost 4 bases, and 9 bases stayed unmatched. CDR3 amino acids: CASSLEGGGASADTQYF. The CDR3 nucleotides read TGTGCCAGCAGCTTAGAGGGCGGGGGGGCTTCGGCAGATACGCAGTATTTT.

The chain uses TRBV6-8 and TRBJ1-3; 10 nucleotides align to TRBD1. Per the germline V gene, CDR1 is MNHGY and CDR2 is SAAAGT. The CDR3 loop spans 14 amino acids. Trimming removed 6 bases from V and 4 bases from J; junction bases left unmatched: 3. CDR3 region: CASRGTGEGNTIYF. CDR3 bases: TGTGCCAGCAGGGGGACAGGGGAGGGAAACACCATATATTTT.

In this sample, this clonotype turned up many times. The genes are TRBV7-9 and TRBJ2-7, with TRBD1 matching 7 bases. The CDR3 contains 13 residues. The V gene's germline CDR1 is SEHNR and CDR2 FQNEAQ (reference sequence). Unmatched junction bases numbered 4, after V lost 4 bases and J lost 4 bases. The CDR3 loop is CASSSPGGYEQYF. The CDR3 DNA is TGTGCCAGCAGCTCCCCAGGGGGATACGAGCAGTACTTC.

Only a few counts were recorded for this clonotype. This chain uses TRBV4-1 with TRBJ2-1; D might be TRBD1 or TRBD2, each matching 5 bases. The CDR3 runs 15 residues. Looked up from germline, CDR1 is MGHRA and CDR2 is YSYEKL. Trimming pared 3 bases from V and 1 base from J, leaving 10 bases between. CDR3 bases: TGCGCCAGCAGCCAGGGGGTGTTATCCTACAATGAGCAGTTCTTC. Translation gives CASSQGVLSYNEQFF.

This chain connects TRBV4-1 to TRBJ2-3; 9 bases line up with TRBD2. The CDR3 spans 15 residues. Germline CDR1 is MGHRA and CDR2 is YSYEKL. The V gene end was trimmed by 2 bases and the J gene end by 1 base; junction bases not matched to a gene: 1. The DNA of the CDR3 is TGCGCCAGCAGCCAATGGACTAGCGGCACAGATACGCAGTATTTT. Translated: CASSQWTSGTDTQYF.